The 19 T cell receptor beta chains reported below all come from one sample, sequenced in a study of T cells after yellow fever vaccination. TCRdb re-called the 5' RACE reads through MiXCR, storing one row per CDR3 protein. Among 300,000 to 400,000 distinct CDR3 sequences listed, roughly an eighth were seen once. Sequenced here: CD4+ T cells sorted from PBMCs, sampled 15 days after the yellow fever booster vaccination. The receptors were sampled from a man younger than 30 who received the YFV17D yellow fever vaccine.

There are a few counts of this clonotype. The chain uses TRBV3-1 and TRBJ1-6; the D gene is possibly TRBD1 (6 bases). Trimming took off 2 bases at V and 7 bases at J, with 15 bases between the two ends. Germline lookup yields CDR1 LGHDT and CDR2 YNNKEL (reference sequence). The CDR3 runs 16 residues. CDR3 nucleotides: TGTGCCAGCAGCCAAAATCCGGGACAAGTAAATTCACCCCTCCACTTT. It encodes CASSQNPGQVNSPLHF. The variable domain in full, completed from reference TRBV3-1 and TRBJ1-6, reads DTAVSQTPKYLVTQMGNDKSIKCEQNLGHDTMYWYKQDSKKFLKIMFSYNNKELIINETVPNRFSPKSPDKAHLNLHINSLELGDSAVYFCASSQNPGQVNSPLHFGNGTRLTVT.

V is TRBV20-1 and J is TRBJ1-2; 8 nucleotides line up with TRBD1. The CDR3 has 13 residues. The V gene end was trimmed by 6 bases and the J gene end by 4 bases; junction bases not matched to a gene: 7. The germline V gene has CDR1 DFQATT and CDR2 SNEGSKA (reference sequence). The CDR3 loop is CSATGGSSYGYTF. The CDR3 coding sequence is TGCAGTGCCACAGGGGGGAGTAGCTATGGCTACACCTTC.

The sample holds a few counts of this clonotype. The chain combines TRBV7-2 with TRBJ2-7; 10 bases match TRBD1. The CDR3 has 16 residues. Germline CDR1 and CDR2: SGHTA and FQGNSA. V dropped 5 bases and J dropped 5; count of bases not matched to a gene: 12. The CDR3 sequence: CASSLNGQGGIHEQYV. Here the CDR3 DNA reads TGTGCCAGCAGCCTTAATGGACAGGGGGGTATCCACGAGCAGTACGTC.

Only a few counts were recorded for this clonotype. The chain carries TRBV7-2 and TRBJ2-3, with 7 bases aligning to TRBD2. Germline V CDR1 and CDR2: SGHTA, FQGNSA. The V gene end was trimmed by 1 base and the J gene end by 4 bases; junction bases not matched to a gene: 5. The CDR3 length is 15 residues. CDR3 residues: CASSLDRGVADTQYF. CDR3 DNA: TGTGCCAGCAGCTTAGATCGGGGGGTCGCAGATACGCAGTATTTT.

Only a few counts were recorded for this clonotype. The chain joins TRBV28 to TRBJ2-4; weak D call: TRBD2 (6 bases). This CDR3 comprises 15 residues. Germline V gene sequence: CDR1 MDHEN, CDR2 SYDVKM. Trimming took 3 bases from V and 3 from J, leaving 12 bases between them. CDR3 amino acids: CASSLGGVGKNIQYF. CDR3 nucleotide sequence: TGTGCCAGCAGTTTGGGCGGGGTGGGCAAAAACATTCAGTACTTC.

There are a few counts of this clonotype. V and J are TRBV6-2 or TRBV6-3 and TRBJ2-5; D not certain. Germline values: CDR1 MNHEY, CDR2 SVGEGT. This CDR3 region has 12 residues. With 6 bases removed from V and 2 bases from J, the gap between germline ends came to 7 bases. The CDR3 is CASRPPQETQYF. CDR3 coding DNA: TGTGCCAGCAGGCCGCCACAAGAGACCCAGTACTTC.

Ten or more counts support this clonotype. The chain employs TRBV7-2 and TRBJ2-1; 9 positions match TRBD1. V gave up 1 base and J gave up 13 bases; unmatched junction bases: 8. This CDR3 contains 14 residues. Germline V lookup: CDR1 SGHTA, CDR2 FQGNSA. The CDR3 region is CASSLVRDRATQFF. DNA of the CDR3: TGTGCCAGCAGCTTAGTCCGGGACAGGGCCACACAGTTCTTC.

CDR3 bases: TGCGCCAGCAGCCCAGGGGGTAAAGGAAACCTTTGGAATTCACCCCTCCACTTT. It codes for CASSPGGKGNLWNSPLHF. This rearrangement joins TRBV5-1 to TRBJ1-6; TRBD1 matches at 7 bases. Looked up from germline, CDR1 is SGHRS and CDR2 is YFSETQ. There are 18 residues in the CDR3. V shed 4 bases and J 7 bases; nucleotides not matched to a gene: 17.

This clonotype was seen only a few times. The rearrangement uses TRBV29-1 and TRBJ1-4; D might be TRBD1 (5 bases). V was trimmed by 7 bases and J by 4 bases, leaving 10 bases between them. This CDR3 region has 12 residues. Germline assignment: CDR1 SQVTM and CDR2 ANQGSEA. In DNA, the CDR3 is TGCAGCGGCCGGGGCCTTAATGAAAAACTGTTTTTT. Amino acid sequence: CSGRGLNEKLFF.

There are a few counts of this clonotype. This rearrangement joins TRBV20-1 to TRBJ1-1, with a tentative D call TRBD1 (5 bases). The CDR3 is 14 amino acids. Trimming shortened V by 2 bases and J by 1 base, and 11 bases separated the two germline ends. The V gene's germline CDR1 is DFQATT and CDR2 SNEGSKA (reference sequence). The CDR3 DNA is TGCAGTGCTAGATCTAGGGGCGGGAACACTGAAGCTTTCTTT. It is translated as CSARSRGGNTEAFF.

This clonotype was seen at least ten times. This rearrangement joins TRBV4-1 to TRBJ1-5; D is perhaps TRBD1 (5 bases). Germline CDR1 reads MGHRA; CDR2 reads YSYEKL. This CDR3 comprises 17 residues. Trimming stripped 0 bases from V and 8 bases from J, with 20 bases between. CDR3 DNA: TGCGCCAGCAGCCAAGATCAGAGGGACGGCGGTGTGGAGCCCCAGCATTTT. Its translation is CASSQDQRDGGVEPQHF.

This clonotype showed up many times. The chain recombines TRBV7-2 with TRBJ1-2; the D gene is possibly TRBD1 (6 bases). V was trimmed by 5 bases and J by 2 bases, leaving 9 bases between them. Germline CDR1 SGHTA, CDR2 FQGNSA. CDR3 length: 13 amino acids. CDR3 residues: CASSPQGNYGYTF. The CDR3 DNA reads TGTGCCAGCAGCCCACAGGGCAACTATGGCTACACCTTC.

Worth noting for this clonotype: The junction differs from germline at one of its ends, possibly a read error. The rearrangement links TRBV5-4 to TRBJ1-1; 7 bases are shared with TRBD1. Germline lookup yields CDR1 SGHNT and CDR2 YYREEE (reference sequence). This CDR3 is 14 amino acids long. For the CDR3, the DNA is TGTGCCAGCAGCATCTGGGACAGTAACACTGTAGCTTTCTTT. Its translation: CASSIWDSNTVAFF.

In its sample, this clonotype was seen many times. The rearrangement uses TRBV7-6 and TRBJ2-5, with 7 bases that match TRBD1. Germline V lookup: CDR1 SGHVS, CDR2 FNYEAQ. V dropped 7 bases and J dropped 2; count of bases not matched to a gene: 7. This CDR3 comprises 14 residues. CDR3 in DNA: TGTGCCAGCACCTGGGGACAGCTACAAGAGACCCAGTACTTC. Translation: CASTWGQLQETQYF.

The chain couples TRBV7-3 to TRBJ2-7, with D maybe TRBD1 (6 bases). The germline V gene encodes CDR1 SGHTA and CDR2 FQGTGA. This CDR3 contains 16 residues. The V end lost 2 bases, the J end lost 2 bases, and 16 bases lay between the germline ends. In nucleotides, the CDR3 is TGTGCCAGCAGCTTAGGAGGCTCCGGGACACCCTACGAGCAGTACTTC. Amino acid sequence: CASSLGGSGTPYEQYF.

The chain has TRBV20-1 and TRBJ2-2; the D is unclear. The CDR3 loop spans 12 amino acids. Germline V gives CDR1 DFQATT, CDR2 SNEGSKA (reference sequence). The CDR3 protein is CSARIHTGELFF. In DNA, the CDR3 is TGCAGCGCCCGGATTCACACCGGGGAGCTGTTTTTT.

This clonotype came up a few times. The CDR3 DNA sequence: TGTGCCAGCAGCCCGGACAGGGGGCGCCACAATGAGCAGTTCTTC. It yields the protein CASSPDRGRHNEQFF. V usage is TRBV7-3 and J usage is TRBJ2-1; 11 bases line up with TRBD1. The CDR3 has 15 residues. V gave up 5 bases and J gave up 5 bases; unmatched junction bases: 5. In germline, CDR1 is SGHTA, CDR2 FQGTGA.

This chain joins TRBV2 and TRBJ2-4; tentative D call: TRBD1 (5 bases). The germline V gene encodes CDR1 SNHLY and CDR2 FYNNEI. V was trimmed by 6 bases and J by 1 base, leaving 10 bases between them. This CDR3 has 14 residues. CDR3 amino acids: CASSFDSAKNIQYF. The CDR3 nucleotides are TGTGCCAGCAGCTTCGACAGCGCCAAAAACATTCAGTACTTC.

In its sample, this clonotype was seen many times. The V gene is TRBV29-1, the J gene TRBJ1-3; D is perhaps TRBD1 (5 bases). Trimming took off 7 bases at V and 8 bases at J, with 9 bases between the two ends. Germline V gene data show CDR1 as SQVTM and CDR2 as ANQGSEA. The CDR3 is 10 residues long. The CDR3 loop reads CSARGDTIYF. CDR3 DNA sequence: TGCAGCGCCCGGGGGGACACCATATATTTT.